Within the sample, the clone carrying this TCR beta chain is large. Its antigen remains unidentified. The assay was immunoSEQ multiplex PCR, and TCRdb's table has in-frame clones only and misses some. The data show roughly 1,500 clones, around 49% seen once. The data originate from a study of STAT3 mutations in large granular lymphocyte leukemia. Study summary: More than half of T-LGLL patients received immunosuppressive therapy.

Overall study results and limits: Some patients had dominant TCR clones larger than their STAT3 mutant burden. Every T-LGLL patient had at least one immunodominant TCRbeta clonotype.

The CDR3 covers 14 residues. Germline CDR1 SGHTA, CDR2 FQGNSA. Trimming cost V 1 base and J 2 bases, with 9 bases left between them. Sequenced input: peripheral blood mononuclear cells. The clonotype was recovered from a man between 60 and 70 years old with T-cell large granular lymphocyte leukemia. Some clones in this sample may be carry-over from other donors' samples. This chain joins TRBV7-2 and TRBJ2-7; D gene unclear. The CDR3 loop reads CASSLVLSTYEQYF. CDR3 DNA sequence: TGTGCCAGCAGCTTAGTGCTCTCCACCTACGAGCAGTACTTC.